The 3 T cell receptor beta chains below were found in one sample sequenced in a study of blood T cells in healthy people across ages. The use of a sample-barcoded 5' primer and a J-beta primer mix characterized a second PCR of about 6 to 12 cycles. One entry per CDR3 protein results from TCRdb running MiXCR on the 5' RACE reads. The profile shows under 1,000,000 distinct CDR3 sequences, around 45% of them singletons. Material for sequencing was blood. These receptor sequences come from an elderly man in good health.

The rearrangement joins TRBV20-1 to TRBJ2-4, with D perhaps matching TRBD2 (5 bases). Matching the DNA end better, TRBJ2-5 makes the J call doubtful. The CDR3 consists of 14 residues. Per germline, CDR1 DFQATT and CDR2 SNEGSKA (reference sequence). In DNA, the CDR3 is TGCAGTGCTAGAGAACAAGGGAGACGAGGGACCCAGTACTTC. Translated, it gives CSAREQGRRGTQYF.

The genes are TRBV10-3 and TRBJ2-3; D may be TRBD1 (6 bases). Germline CDR1 and CDR2: ENHRY and SYGVKD. V was pared by 0 bases and J by 6 bases, with 19 bases between. The CDR3 has 17 residues. The CDR3 reads CAISESNVATGMDTQYF. In nucleotides, the CDR3 is TGTGCCATCAGTGAGTCGAACGTGGCCACAGGGATGGATACGCAGTATTTT.

V usage is TRBV28 and J usage is TRBJ1-2; D gene unclear. Germline CDR1 and CDR2: MDHEN and SYDVKM. The CDR3 sequence is 14 residues long. The germline V and J ends were trimmed by 7 bases and 8 bases, with 20 bases remaining between them. The DNA for the CDR3 is TGTGCCAGCACAAAGCAGGAGGCGCCTGGGGGCTACACCTTC. It yields the protein CASTKQEAPGGYTF.